The 25 T cell receptor beta chains below were found in one sample sequenced in a study of blood T cell repertoires in COVID-19 (dated by TCRdb to 2019 to 2021). The library relied on the immunoSEQ multiplex PCR assay. What TCRdb holds here is the immuneACCESS table cut down to in-frame rearrangements. Part of the clones is not present; checked against another copy, under half of the missing clones reflect an unresolved V gene, and the others are unexplained. This sample is represented by some 47,000 clones; under 90% of them were singletons. Clones ranked in the top ten supply under 45% of the sample. Input material: peripheral blood. The source of these receptors is a human donor in a cohort sampled during active COVID-19.

This clone was seen once. The chain uses TRBV3-1 (or the pseudogene TRBV3-2) and TRBJ1-4; no definite D call. Between the trimmed V and J ends, which lost 1 base and 0 bases, there was a span of 9 bases. The CDR3 sequence is 16 residues long. Germline CDR1 reads LGHDT; CDR2 reads YNNKEL (reference sequence). CDR3 protein: CASSQGLSATNEKLFF. The CDR3 DNA follows: TGTGCCAGCAGCCAAGGACTCAGTGCAACTAATGAAAAACTGTTTTTT.

The gene calls are TRBV6-6 and TRBJ1-2; perhaps TRBD1 as D (6 bases). V was trimmed by 2 bases and J by 7 bases, leaving 11 bases between them. Germline V CDR1 and CDR2: MNHNY, SVGAGI (reference sequence). The CDR3 totals 13 residues. CDR3 in amino acids: CASSYLQGSGYTF. CDR3 DNA sequence: TGTGCCAGCAGTTACCTACAGGGCTCTGGCTACACCTTC.

The gene calls are TRBV18 and TRBJ2-2; 9 nucleotides line up with TRBD1. With 4 bases clipped from V and 2 bases from J, the junction kept 5 bases outside the gene matches. CDR1 is KGHSH and CDR2 is LQKENI in the germline V gene. This CDR3 is built from 16 residues. CDR3: CASSRRTGENTGELFF. The CDR3 DNA sequence: TGTGCCAGCTCACGCAGGACAGGGGAAAACACCGGGGAGCTGTTTTTT.

The chain carries TRBV5-1 and TRBJ2-2; D may be TRBD1 (5 bases). Trimming shortened V by 1 base and J by 4 bases, and 11 bases separated the two germline ends. There are 15 residues in the CDR3. Germline V lookup: CDR1 SGHRS, CDR2 YFSETQ. The CDR3 sequence: CASSLRQPGTGELFF. Here the CDR3 DNA reads TGCGCCAGCAGCTTGAGACAGCCGGGCACCGGGGAGCTGTTTTTT.

The rearrangement links TRBV2 to TRBJ1-4; 7 bases are a match to TRBD1. In germline, CDR1 is SNHLY, CDR2 FYNNEI. V lost 4 bases to trimming and J lost 8 bases; unmatched junction nucleotides: 4. This CDR3 contains 13 residues. The CDR3 loop is CASSADRVEKLFF. The CDR3 DNA sequence: TGTGCCAGCAGTGCTGACAGGGTCGAAAAACTGTTTTTT.

The J gene is TRBJ2-1, the V gene TRBV2, with 8 nucleotides matching TRBD2. From germline, CDR1 is SNHLY and CDR2 FYNNEI. The J segment lost 4 bases and the V segment lost 6 bases, leaving 8 bases of the junction unmatched. The CDR3 loop spans 15 amino acids. The CDR3 is CASRTRGGLYNEQFF. In DNA form, the CDR3 reads TGTGCCAGCAGGACCCGGGGGGGCCTTTACAATGAGCAGTTCTTC.

The chain combines TRBV6-6 with TRBJ1-3; a weak D match, TRBD1 (5 bases). Trimming removed 5 bases from V and 4 bases from J, with 12 bases in between. The CDR3 consists of 14 residues. CDR1 and CDR2 (germline): MNHNY, SVGAGI (reference sequence). CDR3 in amino acids: CASSPGGAGNTIYF. As DNA, the CDR3 is TGTGCCAGCAGTCCCGGGGGTGCCGGAAACACCATATATTTT.

The chain links TRBV9 to TRBJ2-4; tentative D call: TRBD2 (6 bases). This CDR3 has 14 amino acids. Germline loops: CDR1 SGDLS, CDR2 YYNGEE. V shed 2 bases and J shed 8 bases, with 14 bases lying between them. The CDR3 DNA reads as TGTGCCAGCAGCGTCCAAGACGGCGGGGACATTCAGTACTTC. Residues: CASSVQDGGDIQYF.

The chain couples TRBV5-4 to TRBJ2-4, with 8 positions matching TRBD1. CDR3 size: 16 residues. CDR1 is SGHNT and CDR2 is YYREEE in the germline V gene (reference sequence). The V gene end was trimmed by 4 bases and the J gene end by 1 base; junction bases not matched to a gene: 7. This chain's CDR3 is CASSQTGGDAKNIQYF. Written as DNA, the CDR3 is TGTGCCAGCAGCCAAACAGGGGGTGATGCCAAAAACATTCAGTACTTC. The full variable domain, its missing parts supplied by reference TRBV5-4 and TRBJ2-4, is ETGVTQSPTHLIKTRGQQVTLRCSSQSGHNTVSWYQQALGQGPQFIFQYYREEENGRGNFPPRFSGLQFPNYSSELNVNALELDDSALYLCASSQTGGDAKNIQYFGAGTRLSVL.

This clone was counted a few times. The chain employs TRBV27 and TRBJ1-6; the D is unclear. Trimming removed 5 bases from V and 7 bases from J, with 9 bases in between. The length of the CDR3 is 13 residues. Germline V gene lookup returns CDR1 MNHEY and CDR2 SMNVEV (reference sequence). Here the CDR3 reads CASSTRQNSPLHF. CDR3 nucleotide sequence: TGTGCCAGCAGTACCCGACAAAATTCACCCCTCCACTTT.

The rearrangement uses TRBV29-1 and TRBJ2-1, with 7 bases fitting TRBD1. The CDR3 consists of 14 residues. The germline CDR1 and CDR2 sequences are SQVTM and ANQGSEA. V shed 3 bases, J shed 4 bases, and the junction held 6 bases outside the gene matches. Here the CDR3 DNA reads TGCAGCGTTGATAGACAGGGAACTTACAATGAGCAGTTCTTC. Protein: CSVDRQGTYNEQFF.

The sample holds a few counts of this clone. This rearrangement joins TRBV2 to TRBJ1-6; tentative D call: TRBD1 (6 bases). V shed 7 bases and J shed 11 bases, with 15 bases lying between them. This CDR3 is built from 13 residues. Germline V gives CDR1 SNHLY, CDR2 FYNNEI. Written as DNA, the CDR3 is TGTGCCAGCATGTGGGGGCCAGGGGCACCCCTCCACTTT. Its translation is CASMWGPGAPLHF. The full variable domain, rest sourced from reference TRBV2 and TRBJ1-6, is EPEVTQTPSHQVTQMGQEVILRCVPISNHLYFYWYRQILGQKVEFLVSFYNNEISEKSEIFDDQFSVERPDGSNFTLKIRSTKLEDSAMYFCASMWGPGAPLHFGNGTRLTVT.

CDR3 sequence: CASSYDGTGNQPQHF. In DNA form, the CDR3 reads TGTGCCAGCAGTTACGACGGGACAGGCAATCAGCCCCAGCATTTT. The chain combines TRBV6-5 with TRBJ1-5; 7 positions match TRBD1. The length of the CDR3 is 15 residues. V shed 2 bases and J 2 bases; nucleotides not matched to a gene: 3. Germline CDR1 is MNHEY and CDR2 is SVGAGI.

The chain combines TRBV7-9 with TRBJ2-1; 7 bases agree with TRBD2. Germline CDR1 reads SEHNR; CDR2 reads FQNEAQ (reference sequence). After removal of 5 bases from V and 5 bases from J, the junction contained 12 bases not matched to a gene. The CDR3 is made up of 16 amino acids. CDR3 nucleotide sequence: TGTGCCAGCAGCCCCTCGGGGGGAGGAGCGAACAATGAGCAGTTCTTC. Protein sequence: CASSPSGGGANNEQFF.

The chain recombines TRBV13 with TRBJ2-3; 10 bases line up with TRBD2. CDR3 length: 17 amino acids. V was pared by 1 base and J by 1 base, with 5 bases of the junction left unmatched. Germline CDR1 PRHDT, CDR2 FYEKMQ (reference sequence). The CDR3 loop reads CASSLESGGGGTDTQYF. The CDR3 bases are TGTGCCAGCAGCTTAGAAAGCGGGGGGGGAGGCACAGATACGCAGTATTTT.

The chain combines TRBV24-1 with TRBJ2-7; possible D gene TRBD2, 6 bases. V was clipped by 0 bases and J by 9 bases, with 11 bases between them. CDR3 length equals 13 residues. Per germline, CDR1 KGHDR and CDR2 SFDVKD. Here the CDR3 reads CATSDLRGFGQYF. The CDR3 DNA sequence: TGTGCCACCAGTGATTTGCGGGGGTTCGGGCAGTACTTC.

V and J are TRBV4-3 and TRBJ2-1; TRBD1 matches 10 bases. Germline-derived CDR1 and CDR2 are LGHNA and YSLEER. With 4 bases clipped from V and 4 bases from J, the junction kept 7 bases outside the gene matches. The CDR3 runs to 16 residues. The CDR3 DNA reads as TGCGCCAGCAGCCCCGGATGGACAGGGGGTTACAATGAGCAGTTCTTC. It encodes CASSPGWTGGYNEQFF.

This clone was recorded many times. V and J are TRBV4-3 and TRBJ2-5; 8 bases match TRBD2. The CDR3 loop spans 15 amino acids. Germline CDR1 is LGHNA and CDR2 is YSLEER. The trim removed 1 base at V and 5 bases at J, leaving 6 bases unmatched. CDR3 sequence reads: CASSQGQRGSETQYF. CDR3 in DNA: TGCGCCAGCAGCCAAGGGCAGCGGGGGTCGGAGACCCAGTACTTC.

This clone was recorded once. The V gene is TRBV7-3, the J gene TRBJ2-7; D not certain. Trimming cost V 0 bases and J 7 bases, with 10 bases left between them. The CDR3 loop spans 13 amino acids. Germline lookup yields CDR1 SGHTA and CDR2 FQGTGA. CDR3 in amino acids: CASSLTLNAEQYF. The CDR3 nucleotides are TGTGCCAGCAGCTTAACACTAAACGCAGAGCAGTACTTC.

In this sample, this clone turned up once. The chain is built from TRBV5-1 and TRBJ1-1; tentative D call: TRBD1 (5 bases). Trimming removed 4 bases at V and 3 bases at J, with 13 bases between. Germline V gene data show CDR1 as SGHRS and CDR2 as YFSETQ. The CDR3 extends over 14 amino acids. The CDR3 DNA is TGCGCCAGCAGCCTGGGAGGAGGGGACACTGAAGCTTTCTTT. Protein sequence: CASSLGGGDTEAFF.

The rearrangement uses TRBV7-8 and TRBJ1-2; no firm D call. The CDR3 loop spans 13 amino acids. The V gene lost 5 bases and the J gene lost 6 bases, with 13 bases spanning the gap. Germline V gene data show CDR1 as SGHVS and CDR2 as FQNEAQ. CDR3 nucleotides: TGTGCCAGCAGCGCCCGATCAGTGGATGGCTACACCTTC. This translates into CASSARSVDGYTF.

This clone showed up just once. The chain couples TRBV7-8 to TRBJ2-3; 8 bases line up with TRBD1. CDR3 length: 16 residues. Germline CDR1 is SGHVS and CDR2 is FQNEAQ. Trimming cost V 2 bases and J 2 bases; bases outside gene matches: 6. CDR3 coding DNA: TGTGCCAGCAGCTTACTTCGGACAGGGAACACAGATACGCAGTATTTT. This translates into CASSLLRTGNTDTQYF.

The rearrangement uses TRBV7-2 and TRBJ2-1; D is possibly TRBD1 (6 bases). The CDR3 is 15 amino acids. From germline, CDR1 is SGHTA and CDR2 FQGNSA. V lost 0 bases to trimming and J lost 7 bases, with 13 bases between them. CDR3 in amino acids: CASSLAQGYGNEQFF. CDR3 DNA: TGTGCCAGCAGCTTAGCACAGGGCTATGGGAATGAGCAGTTCTTC.

The CDR3 DNA reads as TGTGCCAGCAGCTTCAGACAATCAGATACGCAGTATTTT. It codes for CASSFRQSDTQYF. The rearrangement uses TRBV7-2 and TRBJ2-3; no reliable D call. The CDR3 runs 13 residues. With 3 bases removed from V and 4 bases from J, the gap between germline ends came to 8 bases. Germline values: CDR1 SGHTA, CDR2 FQGNSA.

The table lists this clone with a count of one. The chain employs TRBV19 and TRBJ2-6; D gene ambiguous. The CDR3 consists of 13 residues. CDR1 and CDR2 from the germline V gene are LNHDA and SQIVND (reference sequence). The V end was cut by 9 bases, the J end by 0 bases, with 6 bases between. This CDR3 is CASSSSGANVLTF. DNA for the CDR3: TGTGCCAGCTCCAGCTCTGGGGCCAACGTCCTGACTTTC.